These T cell receptor beta chains were read from a single sample in a study of blood T cells in healthy people across ages. TCRdb re-called the 5' RACE reads through MiXCR, storing one row per CDR3 protein. The data contain over a million distinct CDR3 sequences, 45% of them singletons. Sequences were obtained from blood. All receptors come from a woman aged 60-70 years in good health. The CDR3 runs from the conserved cysteine through the conserved F or W. D genes are given only for firm matches. Size is omitted from some rows. Given values are once, few, many or a class for expanded clones.

length	size	D	V	J	DNA	CDR3
14	.	.	TRBV12-3/TRBV12-4	TRBJ1-6	TGTGCCAGCAATAGAGCAGGGCTTAATTCACCCCTCCACTTT	CASNRAGLNSPLHF
15	.	.	TRBV4-1	TRBJ2-5	TGCACCAGCAGCCAGCACGGGACGCAACAAGAGACCCAGTACTTC	CTSSQHGTQQETQYF
11	once	.	TRBV19	TRBJ2-7	TGTGCCAGTAGTATTATCTACGAGCAGTACTTC	CASSIIYEQYF
15	.	TRBD1	TRBV5-1	TRBJ2-1	TGCGCCAGCCACAGAATGACAGGGTCCTACAATGAGCAGTTCTTC	CASHRMTGSYNEQFF
14	once	TRBD1	TRBV9	TRBJ2-7	TGTGCCAGCAGCGTAGCAGGGGGCGGCGACGAGCAGTACTTC	CASSVAGGGDEQYF
16	few	.	TRBV7-2	TRBJ1-6	TGTGCCAGCAGCTCACGGTCGTCCGGGGTGGATTCACCCCTCCACTTT	CASSSRSSGVDSPLHF
12	few	.	TRBV2	TRBJ2-5	TGTGCCAGCAGTGAAATAGGGGCGGAAGAGTACTTC	CASSEIGAEEYF
12	few	.	TRBV2	TRBJ2-1	TGTGCCAGCAGCGGGATCTCGGATGAGCAGTTCTTC	CASSGISDEQFF
16	few	TRBD2	TRBV5-1	TRBJ2-7	TGCGCCAGCAGCTTGGGACTAGCCCCGAGCCCCTACGAGCAGTACTTC	CASSLGLAPSPYEQYF
13	.	.	TRBV29-1	TRBJ1-2	TGCAGCGTTGAAGATCCCGGGTCTTGGGGCTACACCTTC	CSVEDPGSWGYTF